This T cell receptor (beta chain) was observed in a study of blood T cell repertoires in COVID-19. Assay used: immunoSEQ multiplex PCR; TCRdb lists only in-frame clones, some missing. Counted here are approximately 210,000 clones, about 83% occurring once; the ten biggest clones make up approximately 5.1%. Germline values: CDR1 SNHLY, CDR2 FYNNEI. The CDR3 is 15 residues long. Unmatched junction bases numbered 19, after V lost 8 bases and J lost 9 bases. This rearrangement joins TRBV2 to TRBJ2-7, with 7 bases aligning to TRBD2. This receptor was taken from a woman between 70 and 85 years old with active or convalescent COVID-19. The sequenced sample consisted of peripheral blood. CDR3 coding DNA: TGTGCCAGCGGGAGGGTGGTGGCTAAGCAAGGGCGGCAGTACTTC. Encoded protein: CASGRVVAKQGRQYF.